The 29 T cell receptor beta chains in this list originate from one sample, sequenced in a study of T cell responses to AZD1222 COVID-19 vaccine. Here immunoSEQ multiplex PCR was the method, and the copy in TCRdb shows in-frame clones only, minus some. This table has over 130,000 clones, 88% appearing once. The sequencing used peripheral blood, collected 28 days after the second AZD1222 dose. Receptors were obtained from an adult who received the AZD1222 COVID-19 vaccine.

This chain uses TRBV18 with TRBJ2-7; 9 nucleotides match TRBD1. CDR3 size: 15 residues. Losses at the gene ends were 5 bases for V and 2 bases for J; bases not matched to a gene: 7. Germline V CDR1 and CDR2: KGHSH, LQKENI. The CDR3 sequence is CASSRPGQGTYEQYF. The CDR3 coding sequence is TGTGCCAGCTCAAGACCGGGACAGGGTACCTACGAGCAGTACTTC. Full variable domain (outside the CDR3, taken from reference TRBV18 and TRBJ2-7): NAGVMQNPRHLVRRRGQEARLRCSPMKGHSHVYWYRQLPEEGLKFMVYLQKENIIDESGMPKERFSAEFPKEGPSILRIQQVVRGDSAAYFCASSRPGQGTYEQYFGPGTRLTVT.

The rearrangement joins TRBV3-1 (or the pseudogene TRBV3-2) to TRBJ1-6; possibly TRBD1 for D (5 bases). The V end was cut by 7 bases, the J end by 9 bases, with 13 bases between. The CDR3 is 13 residues long. The germline V gene has CDR1 LGHDT and CDR2 YNNKEL (reference sequence). CDR3 in amino acids: CASTLRGFSPLHF. CDR3 DNA: TGTGCCAGCACCCTTCGGGGGTTTTCACCCCTCCACTTT.

This chain connects TRBV28 to TRBJ2-7; TRBD1 matches at 7 bases. CDR1 is MDHEN and CDR2 is SYDVKM in the germline V gene. This CDR3 region has 15 residues. V lost 3 bases and J lost 5; bases outside the gene matches: 10. CDR3 amino acids: CASSFLTGVSHEQYF. Written as DNA, the CDR3 is TGTGCCAGCAGTTTCCTAACAGGGGTTTCCCACGAGCAGTACTTC.

The rearrangement joins TRBV30 to TRBJ2-7, with 8 bases lining up with TRBD1. CDR1 and CDR2 from the germline V gene are GTSNPN and SVGIG (reference sequence). Germline trimming cut 0 bases from V and 3 bases from J; bases unmatched to any gene: 4. CDR3 size: 14 residues. The CDR3 bases are TGTGCCTGGAGTGTACTTGACAGGGGCTACGAGCAGTACTTC. Translation: CAWSVLDRGYEQYF.

The genes are TRBV6-6 and TRBJ2-7; 11 bases align to TRBD2. V dropped 8 bases and J dropped 5; count of bases not matched to a gene: 14. CDR1 is MNHNY and CDR2 is SVGAGI in the germline V gene (reference sequence). The CDR3 runs to 16 residues. The DNA for the CDR3 is TGTGCCAGCCTGACTAGCGGGGCCCCGGGTAATGACGAGCAGTACTTC. This gives the protein CASLTSGAPGNDEQYF.

The V gene is TRBV29-1, the J gene TRBJ2-7; D not resolved. The germline V and J ends were trimmed by 5 bases and 2 bases, with 16 bases remaining between them. CDR1 SQVTM and CDR2 ANQGSEA come from the germline V gene. The CDR3 consists of 14 residues. The CDR3 spells CSVKSSGLAYEQYF. The DNA for the CDR3 is TGCAGCGTTAAATCCAGTGGTCTGGCCTACGAGCAGTACTTC.

The chain couples TRBV10-1 to TRBJ2-7; D remains unclear. V was clipped by 6 bases and J by 5 bases, with 17 bases between them. Germline loops: CDR1 WNHNN, CDR2 SYGVQD (reference sequence). The CDR3 is 14 residues long. The CDR3 coding sequence is TGCGCCAGCAGCAACCGGGCCCCGGTCAACGAGCAGTACTTC. Its protein product is CASSNRAPVNEQYF.

The J gene is TRBJ2-2, the V gene TRBV4-2; the D call may be TRBD1 or TRBD2 (6 bases each). Trimming took 5 bases from V and 2 from J, leaving 15 bases between them. From germline, CDR1 is LGHNA and CDR2 YNFKEQ. The CDR3 loop spans 16 amino acids. In DNA, the CDR3 is TGTGCCAGCAGCTCCAGGGGACTTATAAACACCGGGGAGCTGTTTTTT. This encodes CASSSRGLINTGELFF.

V usage is TRBV2 and J usage is TRBJ1-5, with 7 nucleotides matching TRBD1. Per the germline V gene, CDR1 is SNHLY and CDR2 is FYNNEI. The CDR3 has 14 amino acids. V shed 3 bases, J shed 7 bases, and the junction held 6 bases outside the gene matches. Written as DNA, the CDR3 is TGTGCCAGCAGTGAGGAAACAGGGGAGCAGCCCCAGCATTTT. Translating it yields CASSEETGEQPQHF.

The J gene is TRBJ2-1, the V gene TRBV7-3; 11 positions match TRBD2. Germline V gene lookup returns CDR1 SGHTA and CDR2 FQGTGA. CDR3 size: 15 residues. Trimming removed 5 bases from V and 7 bases from J; junction bases left unmatched: 7. The DNA for the CDR3 is TGTGCCAGCAGCCAGGGACTAGCGGCCTCTAATGAGCAGTTCTTC. Residues: CASSQGLAASNEQFF.

The chain links TRBV18 to TRBJ1-3, with 8 bases aligning to TRBD1. Germline CDR1 is KGHSH and CDR2 is LQKENI. The CDR3 length is 14 residues. Unmatched junction bases numbered 1, after V lost 6 bases and J lost 0 bases. CDR3 in DNA: TGTGCCAGCTCCACAGGGGGCTCTGGAAACACCATATATTTT. As protein: CASSTGGSGNTIYF.

The V and J genes are TRBV28 and TRBJ2-3; D unresolved. The CDR3 sequence is 14 residues long. Germline V gene sequence: CDR1 MDHEN, CDR2 SYDVKM. The germline V and J ends were trimmed by 6 bases and 2 bases, with 12 bases remaining between them. This chain's CDR3 is CASSEMDATDTQYF. CDR3 nucleotide sequence: TGTGCCAGCAGCGAAATGGACGCCACAGATACGCAGTATTTT.

The chain joins TRBV9 to TRBJ2-7, with TRBD2 matching over 12 bases. There are 16 residues in the CDR3. The junction had 7 bases not matched to a gene; V was cut back by 4 bases and J by 2 bases. Germline V lookup: CDR1 SGDLS, CDR2 YYNGEE. The CDR3 coding sequence is TGTGCCAGCAGCATCTCGACTAGCGGGGGCCCCTACGAGCAGTACTTC. Its protein product is CASSISTSGGPYEQYF.

This chain uses TRBV5-1 with TRBJ1-3, with a weak D call TRBD1 (5 bases). The V end lost 0 bases, the J end lost 8 bases, and 15 bases lay between the germline ends. This CDR3 is 15 amino acids long. CDR1 and CDR2 (germline): SGHRS, YFSETQ. CDR3 sequence: CASSLEGDGRDTIYF. The CDR3 nucleotides read TGCGCCAGCAGCTTGGAAGGGGATGGAAGAGACACCATATATTTT.

Only one count was recorded for this clone. This chain joins TRBV9 and TRBJ1-3; D might be TRBD1 (5 bases). Germline V lookup: CDR1 SGDLS, CDR2 YYNGEE. Trimming stripped 4 bases from V and 0 bases from J, with 17 bases between. There are 17 residues in the CDR3. Written as DNA, the CDR3 is TGTGCCAGCAGCTTCCGGGACTCCAAACTCTCTGGAAACACCATATATTTT. Translating gives CASSFRDSKLSGNTIYF. The complete variable domain, with remaining parts taken from reference TRBV9 and TRBJ1-3, reads DSGVTQTPKHLITATGQRVTLRCSPRSGDLSVYWYQQSLDQGLQFLIQYYNGEERAKGNILERFSAQQFPDLHSELNLSSLELGDSALYFCASSFRDSKLSGNTIYFGEGSWLTVV.

The genes are TRBV7-9 and TRBJ2-2; D is undetermined. Deletions cut 5 bases from V and 6 bases from J, with 16 bases between. This CDR3 has 15 residues. The germline V gene has CDR1 SEHNR and CDR2 FQNEAQ (reference sequence). The CDR3 here is CASSPDRRTAGELFF. CDR3 DNA sequence: TGTGCCAGCAGCCCCGATCGGCGTACCGCCGGGGAGCTGTTTTTT. The entire variable domain, with the rest obtained from reference TRBV7-9 and TRBJ2-2, is as follows: DTGVSQNPRHKITKRGQNVTFRCDPISEHNRLYWYRQTLGQGPEFLTYFQNEAQLEKSRLLSDRFSAERPKGSFSTLEIQRTEQGDSAMYLCASSPDRRTAGELFFGEGSRLTVL.

The gene calls are TRBV4-1 and TRBJ2-7; either TRBD1 or TRBD2 may fit D (6 bases each). Germline V lookup: CDR1 MGHRA, CDR2 YSYEKL. The CDR3 sequence is 17 residues long. V lost 0 bases and J 6 bases, leaving 21 bases between the germline ends. The CDR3 loop is CASSQEGAGRGKSEQYF. The CDR3 DNA reads as TGCGCCAGCAGCCAAGAGGGGGCGGGAAGAGGGAAGAGCGAGCAGTACTTC.

This chain joins TRBV2 and TRBJ1-4; possible D gene TRBD1, 5 bases. The CDR3 extends over 14 amino acids. Germline V gives CDR1 SNHLY, CDR2 FYNNEI. Trimming took 7 bases from V and 0 from J, leaving 9 bases between them. The CDR3, as DNA: TGTGCCAGCAAAACGACAGCAACTAATGAAAAACTGTTTTTT. The encoded protein is CASKTTATNEKLFF.

Here the CDR3 reads CASSQRTAGPIKYTF. In DNA form, the CDR3 reads TGTGCCAGCAGCCAAAGGACGGCTGGTCCCATCAAGTACACCTTC. V usage is TRBV3-1 (or the pseudogene TRBV3-2) and J usage is TRBJ1-2; D unclear. V dropped 2 bases and J dropped 11 bases, with 21 bases sitting between them. From germline, CDR1 is LGHDT and CDR2 YNNKEL (reference sequence). The CDR3 is 15 amino acids.

This clone was observed a few times. The chain has TRBV2 and TRBJ1-5; 9 positions agree with TRBD1. Germline CDR1 is SNHLY and CDR2 is FYNNEI. V gave up 7 bases and J gave up 1 base; unmatched junction bases: 8. The length of the CDR3 is 16 residues. The CDR3 sequence: CASTSTGTGSNQPQHF. CDR3 sequence (DNA): TGTGCCAGCACTTCTACTGGGACAGGGAGCAATCAGCCCCAGCATTTT.

The chain carries TRBV7-3 and TRBJ2-2; the D gene is possibly TRBD1 (5 bases). Germline CDR1 and CDR2: SGHTA and FQGTGA. V lost 9 bases to trimming and J lost 4 bases, with 15 bases between them. The CDR3 is made up of 14 amino acids. The CDR3 protein is CASSTGFSTGELFF. In DNA, the CDR3 is TGTGCCAGTAGTACAGGTTTTAGCACCGGGGAGCTGTTTTTT.

The chain links TRBV14 to TRBJ2-6; maybe TRBD2 (6 bases). Germline CDR1 is SGHDN and CDR2 is FVKESK. V was trimmed by 5 bases and J by 3 bases, leaving 11 bases between them. This CDR3 has 15 amino acids. The CDR3 bases are TGTGCCAGCAGCTTCCTGGGGGGTGGGGCCAACGTCCTGACTTTC. As protein: CASSFLGGGANVLTF.

The chain uses TRBV7-2 and TRBJ1-3; unclear D gene. From germline, CDR1 is SGHTA and CDR2 FQGNSA. There are 18 residues in the CDR3. The V end lost 5 bases, the J end lost 7 bases, and 27 bases lay between the germline ends. The CDR3 loop reads CASSREPKEQSSWNTIYF. As DNA, the CDR3 is TGTGCCAGCAGCCGCGAGCCGAAGGAACAAAGTAGCTGGAACACCATATATTTT.

CDR3 loop: CASSPYETEAFF. CDR3 coding DNA: TGTGCCAGCAGCCCCTACGAAACTGAAGCTTTCTTT. The V call is TRBV5-5, the J call TRBJ1-1; D remains ambiguous. The ends were cut back, 4 bases at V and 5 bases at J, with 9 bases in the middle. Germline lookup yields CDR1 SGHKS and CDR2 YYEKEE (reference sequence). The CDR3 loop spans 12 amino acids.

This rearrangement joins TRBV3-1 (or the pseudogene TRBV3-2) to TRBJ1-3; possibly TRBD1 for D (5 bases). The CDR3 runs to 13 residues. V was cut by 1 base and J by 10 bases, with 11 bases left in between. The germline gives CDR1 LGHDT, CDR2 YNNKEL (reference sequence). The CDR3 is CASSQGTSGTIYF. CDR3 sequence (DNA): TGTGCCAGCAGCCAAGGGACATCCGGAACCATATATTTT.

The rearrangement uses TRBV9 and TRBJ1-3; no definite D call. Germline CDR1 SGDLS, CDR2 YYNGEE. The CDR3 has 15 amino acids. V lost 3 bases to trimming and J lost 2 bases, with 12 bases between them. CDR3 coding DNA: TGTGCCAGCAGCGCTGACGGAGGGCCTGGAAACACCATATATTTT. This gives the protein CASSADGGPGNTIYF.

This clone appeared a single time. The chain employs TRBV6-5 and TRBJ2-7; TRBD2 might be the D (6 bases). Trimming removed 6 bases at V and 6 bases at J, with 12 bases between. Germline V gene data show CDR1 as MNHEY and CDR2 as SVGAGI. This CDR3 has 12 residues. In DNA, the CDR3 is TGTGCCAGCAGATTAGCGGTACCCGAGCAGTACTTC. It is translated as CASRLAVPEQYF.

V usage is TRBV5-6 and J usage is TRBJ2-7; D possibly corresponds to TRBD2 (5 bases). CDR1 and CDR2 from the germline V gene are SGHDT and YYEEEE. The germline V and J ends were trimmed by 4 bases and 6 bases, with 8 bases remaining between them. The CDR3 is 11 residues long. The CDR3 nucleotides are TGTGCCAGCAGCATCCGGGGCGAGCAGTACTTC. Translation: CASSIRGEQYF.

This clone has just one count. The chain couples TRBV28 to TRBJ2-7; 8 bases map to TRBD2. The germline CDR1 and CDR2 sequences are MDHEN and SYDVKM. The CDR3 is made up of 12 amino acids. J lost 5 bases, V lost 7 bases, and 4 bases had no gene match. The CDR3 protein is CASIGLAHEQYF. For the CDR3, the DNA is TGTGCCAGCATTGGACTAGCCCACGAGCAGTACTTC.